A single sample is the source of the 17 T cell receptor beta chains below, sequenced in a study of cytomegalovirus exposure and HLA in healthy donors. It was with 60 Vbeta and 13 Jbeta primers that the PCR ran. The protocol was immunoSEQ multiplex PCR, while the TCRdb copy is restricted to in-frame clones and leaves out a portion. The sample contains about 130,000 clones, over 70% of which appear only once. Sequenced material: PBMCs. These TCRs come from a woman in her late teens or twenties in good health and CMV-seronegative.

A remark on this clone: Other DNA sequences in this specimen translate into the identical CDR3. The rearrangement uses TRBV2 and TRBJ1-5, with TRBD1 as a possible D gene (5 bases). V dropped 6 bases and J dropped 2 bases, with 11 bases sitting between them. The CDR3 is 14 amino acids. Looked up from germline, CDR1 is SNHLY and CDR2 is FYNNEI. CDR3 in DNA: TGTGCCAGCAGCGGGGGACGAGGCAATCAGCCCCAGCATTTT. It yields the protein CASSGGRGNQPQHF.

The chain recombines TRBV2 with TRBJ1-1; D ambiguous. The CDR3 loop spans 11 amino acids. Trimming pared 8 bases from V and 1 base from J, leaving 5 bases between. Germline CDR1 reads SNHLY; CDR2 reads FYNNEI. In DNA, the CDR3 is TGTGCCAGCTACAGGAACACTGAAGCTTTCTTT. Its translation is CASYRNTEAFF.

The chain has TRBV7-9 and TRBJ2-1, with D tentatively TRBD2 (5 bases). Trimming shortened V by 1 base and J by 8 bases, and 9 bases separated the two germline ends. The CDR3 covers 13 residues. Germline CDR1 reads SEHNR; CDR2 reads FQNEAQ (reference sequence). CDR3 bases: TGTGCCAGCAGCTTAGTTCCGAGGGATGAGCAGTTCTTC. Translating gives CASSLVPRDEQFF. Filled out from reference TRBV7-9 and TRBJ2-1, the complete variable domain reads DTGVSQNPRHKITKRGQNVTFRCDPISEHNRLYWYRQTLGQGPEFLTYFQNEAQLEKSRLLSDRFSAERPKGSFSTLEIQRTEQGDSAMYLCASSLVPRDEQFFGPGTRLTVL.

The chain is built from TRBV19 and TRBJ2-6; 13 positions match TRBD2. The germline CDR1 and CDR2 sequences are LNHDA and SQIVND (reference sequence). The V gene end was trimmed by 6 bases and the J gene end by 1 base; junction bases not matched to a gene: 9. There are 19 residues in the CDR3. Here the CDR3 reads CASRVTSGRYISGANVLTF. The CDR3 DNA sequence: TGTGCCAGTAGAGTGACTAGCGGGAGGTATATATCTGGGGCCAACGTCCTGACTTTC.

The gene calls are TRBV30 and TRBJ2-5; no firm D call. Deletions cut 0 bases from V and 7 bases from J, with 6 bases between. Germline V CDR1 and CDR2: GTSNPN, SVGIG (reference sequence). This CDR3 contains 11 residues. CDR3 sequence: CAWSVEATQYF. In nucleotides, the CDR3 is TGTGCCTGGAGTGTAGAAGCGACCCAGTACTTC. The full variable domain, with the rest looked up from reference TRBV30 and TRBJ2-5, is SQTIHQWPATLVQPVGSPLSLECTVEGTSNPNLYWYRQAAGRGLQLLFYSVGIGQISSEVPQNLSASRPQDRQFILSSKKLLLSDSGFYLCAWSVEATQYFGPGTRLLVL.

The rearrangement links TRBV27 to TRBJ2-3; 8 positions match TRBD2. Looked up from germline, CDR1 is MNHEY and CDR2 is SMNVEV (reference sequence). V dropped 4 bases and J dropped 5; count of bases not matched to a gene: 8. The CDR3 runs 15 residues. For the CDR3, the DNA is TGTGCCAGCAGTTCAACAGCGGGAGCTGAAGATACGCAGTATTTT. Amino acids: CASSSTAGAEDTQYF.

This clone was detected only a few times. The CDR3 protein is CASSLNGGRDVTEAFF. The CDR3, as DNA: TGCGCCAGCAGCTTAAACGGGGGAAGGGACGTGACTGAAGCTTTCTTT. The chain combines TRBV5-1 with TRBJ1-1; D is possibly TRBD1 (5 bases). Trimming removed 2 bases at V and 5 bases at J, with 19 bases between. Germline V gene sequence: CDR1 SGHRS, CDR2 YFSETQ. There are 16 residues in the CDR3. Using reference TRBV5-1 and TRBJ1-1 for the parts outside the CDR3, the full variable domain is KAGVTQTPRYLIKTRGQQVTLSCSPISGHRSVSWYQQTPGQGLQFLFEYFSETQRNKGNFPGRFSGRQFSNSRSEMNVSTLELGDSALYLCASSLNGGRDVTEAFFGQGTRLTVV.

The sample holds a few counts of this clone. This chain links TRBV11-3 with TRBJ2-2, with D uncertain. This CDR3 is built from 13 residues. The germline gives CDR1 SGHNT, CDR2 YENEEA. V lost 1 base and J 6 bases, leaving 6 bases between the germline ends. In DNA, the CDR3 is TGTGCCAGCAGCTTAGCTAACGCCGGGGAGCTGTTTTTT. Translation gives CASSLANAGELFF.

V is TRBV6-5 and J is TRBJ2-1, with TRBD2 matching over 15 bases. CDR3 length equals 14 residues. V shed 5 bases and J 14 bases; nucleotides not matched to a gene: 7. In germline, CDR1 is MNHEY, CDR2 SVGAGI. The CDR3 DNA sequence: TGTGCCAGCAGTCCGGGACTAGCGGGAGGCGCGGAGTTCTTC. This encodes CASSPGLAGGAEFF.

This clone showed up just a few times. This chain links TRBV19 with TRBJ1-1; 7 bases line up with TRBD1. In germline, CDR1 is LNHDA, CDR2 SQIVND (reference sequence). J was trimmed by 7 bases and V by 2 bases; bases with no gene match: 10. The CDR3 contains 15 residues. The CDR3 sequence is CASSIRQGGVGEAFF. The CDR3 coding sequence is TGTGCCAGTAGTATACGACAGGGTGGTGTGGGTGAAGCTTTCTTT.

This rearrangement joins TRBV15 to TRBJ2-1; 13 bases align to TRBD2. The CDR3 extends over 19 amino acids. Germline V gene sequence: CDR1 LNHNV, CDR2 YYDKDF (reference sequence). V shed 3 bases and J 8 bases; nucleotides not matched to a gene: 16. The CDR3 sequence: CATSSMSVWTSGSSDEQFF. CDR3 DNA: TGTGCCACCAGCAGTATGTCCGTGTGGACTAGCGGGAGTTCGGATGAGCAGTTCTTC.

The chain couples TRBV6-6 to TRBJ2-3; no firm D call. V shed 0 bases and J shed 2 bases, with 9 bases lying between them. The CDR3 extends over 15 amino acids. CDR1 and CDR2 from the germline V gene are MNHNY and SVGAGI (reference sequence). DNA for the CDR3: TGTGCCAGCAGTTACTCGCTAGGCTACACAGATACGCAGTATTTT. Its translation is CASSYSLGYTDTQYF.

This clone came up once. The chain links TRBV7-6 to TRBJ2-7; TRBD2 might be the D (6 bases). The germline V gene has CDR1 SGHVS and CDR2 FNYEAQ. Trimming took 2 bases from V and 6 from J, leaving 14 bases between them. The CDR3 length is 14 residues. The CDR3 reads CASSLYAGNPEQYF. DNA for the CDR3: TGTGCCAGCAGCTTATATGCGGGAAACCCCGAGCAGTACTTC.

The chain couples TRBV30 to TRBJ1-5, with D unresolved. Germline CDR1 is GTSNPN and CDR2 is SVGIG (reference sequence). The CDR3 runs to 13 residues. Trimming took off 8 bases at V and 0 bases at J, with 11 bases between the two ends. The CDR3 nucleotides read TGTGCCCTACGACAAGGTAGCAATCAGCCCCAGCATTTT. Translation: CALRQGSNQPQHF.

This rearrangement joins TRBV29-1 to TRBJ2-3; D unclear. Germline CDR1 reads SQVTM; CDR2 reads ANQGSEA. Trimming removed 1 base at V and 1 base at J, with 9 bases between. The CDR3 consists of 14 residues. The CDR3 nucleotides are TGCAGCGTTGAAGTAGGTCAGGGCACAGATACGCAGTATTTT. Translating gives CSVEVGQGTDTQYF.

V and J are TRBV6-1 and TRBJ1-1, with TRBD1 matching over 8 bases. The CDR3 consists of 16 residues. Germline assignment: CDR1 MNHNS and CDR2 SASEGT. V shed 0 bases, J shed 10 bases, and the junction held 13 bases outside the gene matches. Here the CDR3 DNA reads TGTGCCAGCAGTGAAGCGCGGGCAGGGGGCTCCCCACTAGCTTTCTTT. The encoded protein is CASSEARAGGSPLAFF.

The chain uses TRBV5-1 and TRBJ2-3; TRBD2 aligns across 9 bases. The germline V gene encodes CDR1 SGHRS and CDR2 YFSETQ. J lost 3 bases, V lost 3 bases, and 5 bases had no gene match. The CDR3 is made up of 15 amino acids. CDR3 sequence: CASSSTSGRTDTQYF. DNA of the CDR3: TGCGCCAGCAGCTCGACTAGCGGTAGGACAGATACGCAGTATTTT.